This T cell receptor (beta chain) was profiled in a study of blood T cell repertoires in COVID-19. Germline CDR1 and CDR2: MNHEY and SVGAGI. The CDR3 is made up of 15 amino acids. The V gene lost 0 bases and the J gene lost 8 bases, with 13 bases spanning the gap. Using immunoSEQ multiplex PCR, the repertoire was profiled, and TCRdb retains in-frame clones only, with some absent. The table has 270,000 or so clones, approximately 92% seen once. The rearrangement joins TRBV6-5 to TRBJ1-4; D possibly corresponds to TRBD1 (5 bases). This TCR was recovered from a woman aged 40 to 50 who had recovered from COVID-19. The sequenced sample consisted of peripheral blood. CDR3 nucleotide sequence: TGTGCCAGCAGTTACTCGGCAGGGTTAGGGGAAAAACTGTTTTTT. Translated, it gives CASSYSAGLGEKLFF.